This entry lists 17 T cell receptor beta chains sequenced from one sample in a study of immune heterogeneity within non-small cell lung tumors. Amplification of TCR beta CDR3 was performed by multiplex PCR with 32 V and 13 J primers. TCRdb independently ran MiXCR on the multiplex PCR reads; one entry per CDR3 protein. The sample consists of around 3,500 distinct CDR3 sequences, around 29% of them appearing once. Per sample, about 600 ng of bulk tumor genomic DNA was the template used. Each primary tumor yielded several biopsies, collected far apart from one another at surgery. Samples came from untreated patients having curative surgery for newly diagnosed non-small cell lung cancer. Source material: lung tumor tissue. Source of these receptors: a man aged 55-75 years with non-small cell lung cancer.

Concerning this clonotype itself: A much larger clonotype is one base distant, so this may be a read error. This chain connects TRBV20-1 to TRBJ2-1, with 7 bases lining up with TRBD2. The CDR3 extends over 15 amino acids. V lost 4 bases and J lost 6; bases outside the gene matches: 12. In germline, CDR1 is DFQATT, CDR2 SNEGSKA (reference sequence). DNA for the CDR3: TGCAGTGCTACAGATTCTAGAGGGAGGGCCAATGAGCAGTTCTTC. Its protein is CSATDSRGRANEQFF.

About this clonotype: A much larger clonotype is one base distant, so this may be a read error. This sequence joins TRBV19 and TRBJ1-2, with D tentatively TRBD1 (5 bases). From germline, CDR1 is LNHDA and CDR2 SQIVND (reference sequence). The CDR3 is made up of 15 amino acids. Deletions cut 3 bases from V and 0 bases from J, with 11 bases between. The CDR3, as DNA: TGTGCCAGTAGTATCTACATGGGACCTAACTATGGCTACACCTTC. Translation: CASSIYMGPNYGYTF.

This clonotype ranks as medium-sized. Its ends do not fully match the called genes, so a read error is possible. The V call is TRBV5-1, the J call TRBJ2-7; D is tentatively TRBD1 or TRBD2 (5 bases each). Germline values: CDR1 SGHRS, CDR2 YFSETQ. CDR3 size: 14 residues. This chain's CDR3 is CASSLGTFGTEIHF. The CDR3 DNA follows: TGCGCCAGCAGCTTGGGGACCTTTGGGACCGAAATCCACTTC.

As concerns this clonotype: Germline is not matched at one junction end, which may reflect a read error. The CDR3 sequence is CARSLGSWAPEAFF. CDR3 nucleotides: TGTGCCAGGAGCTTAGGGTCTTGGGCCCCTGAAGCTTTCTTT. J is TRBJ1-1 and V is TRBV7-2; D remains unclear. Looked up from germline, CDR1 is SGHTA and CDR2 is FQGNSA. The CDR3 spans 14 residues.

On this clonotype: This sequence may be a read error, since a much larger clone differs from it by one base. This chain joins TRBV30 and TRBJ2-7; D unresolved. This CDR3 spans 15 amino acids. The ends were cut back, 2 bases at V and 5 bases at J, with 19 bases in the middle. Germline assignment: CDR1 GTSNPN and CDR2 SVGIG (reference sequence). CDR3 sequence (DNA): TGTGCCTGGAGTACTGTCGTCCGCAGTAAAGACGAGCAGTACTTC. Translation: CAWSTVVRSKDEQYF.

This chain connects TRBV28 to TRBJ1-5; 7 bases agree with TRBD1. Germline assignment: CDR1 MDHEN and CDR2 SYDVKM. The junction had 10 bases not matched to a gene; V was cut back by 4 bases and J by 4 bases. The CDR3 covers 16 residues. The CDR3 region has the DNA TGTGCCAGCAGTTCTAATACGGGACAGCTTAATCAGCCCCAGCATTTT. This gives the protein CASSSNTGQLNQPQHF.

In its sample, this clonotype was seen a few times. The chain links TRBV20-1 to TRBJ1-4; 11 bases match TRBD1. The ends lost 6 bases at V and 3 bases at J; junction bases unmatched: 12. The germline CDR1 and CDR2 sequences are DFQATT and SNEGSKA (reference sequence). The length of the CDR3 is 17 residues. The CDR3 region is CSAHPAPGQGANEKLFF. CDR3 bases: TGCAGTGCCCATCCAGCTCCGGGACAGGGGGCTAATGAAAAACTGTTTTTT.

As for this clonotype: Given a much more abundant clone one base away, this may be a read error. The chain has TRBV10-3 and TRBJ2-7; tentative D call: TRBD2 (6 bases). V was shortened by 7 bases and J by 0 bases, with 19 bases between the two germline ends. CDR3 length: 16 residues. Germline-derived CDR1 and CDR2 are ENHRY and SYGVKD. CDR3 region: CAIIGRLATSSYEQYF. The CDR3 bases are TGTGCCATCATCGGGCGCCTAGCGACGAGCTCCTACGAGCAGTACTTC.

The sample holds a few counts of this clonotype. This chain links TRBV7-9 with TRBJ2-6, with D perhaps matching TRBD2 (6 bases). Per germline, CDR1 SEHNR and CDR2 FQNEAQ (reference sequence). The ends were cut back, 7 bases at V and 1 base at J, with 8 bases in the middle. There are 14 residues in the CDR3. The CDR3, as DNA: TGTGCCAGCAACCGGGGGTCTGGGGCCAACGTCCTGACTTTC. Amino acid sequence: CASNRGSGANVLTF.

In its sample, this clonotype was seen a few times. The V call is TRBV29-1, the J call TRBJ2-2, with 7 bases identical to TRBD2. Germline CDR1 is SQVTM and CDR2 is ANQGSEA. The CDR3 totals 16 residues. The V gene end was trimmed by 7 bases and the J gene end by 0 bases; junction bases not matched to a gene: 11. CDR3 sequence (DNA): TGCAGCGCCGAGAGGGCCGGGACTACGAACACCGGGGAGCTGTTTTTT. Translating it yields CSAERAGTTNTGELFF.

By proportion, this clonotype is medium-sized. V is TRBV24-1 and J is TRBJ2-5; 11 positions agree with TRBD2. The CDR3 length is 19 residues. CDR1 and CDR2 (germline): KGHDR, SFDVKD. V shed 4 bases, J shed 4 bases, and the junction held 16 bases outside the gene matches. CDR3 DNA sequence: TGTGCCACCAGTGACCCCGGACTAGCGGGTGGAGGAGATTCAGAGACCCAGTACTTC. It specifies CATSDPGLAGGGDSETQYF.

Of note for this clonotype: This could be a read error, since a much larger clone is one nucleotide away. This rearrangement joins TRBV3-1 to TRBJ2-7; D gene ambiguous. V was clipped by 0 bases and J by 4 bases, with 22 bases between them. Germline-derived CDR1 and CDR2 are LGHDT and YNNKEL (reference sequence). The CDR3 is 18 residues long. CDR3 residues: CASSQDPTSARDLYEQYF. CDR3 bases: TGTGCCAGCAGCCAAGATCCCACCTCGGCACGCGACCTGTACGAGCAGTACTTC.

By sample fraction, this clonotype is medium-sized. The chain has TRBV6-1 and TRBJ2-7; 8 nucleotides agree with TRBD1. CDR1 and CDR2 (germline): MNHNS, SASEGT. V lost 5 bases and J lost 6; bases outside the gene matches: 9. The CDR3 is made up of 14 amino acids. CDR3 sequence (DNA): TGTGCCAGCAGTCGACAGGGGATAACCGTCGAGCAGTACTTC. This codes for CASSRQGITVEQYF.

The chain links TRBV3-1 to TRBJ1-3; TRBD1 might be the D (5 bases). CDR1 and CDR2 (germline): LGHDT, YNNKEL (reference sequence). The V gene lost 0 bases and the J gene lost 2 bases, with 8 bases spanning the gap. This CDR3 contains 15 residues. The CDR3 region is CASSQDRVTGNTIYF. The CDR3 DNA sequence: TGTGCCAGCAGCCAAGACAGGGTAACTGGAAACACCATATATTTT.

To note about this clonotype: The CDR3 carries no conserved terminal phenylalanine or tryptophan, so it likely arises from a read error. This rearrangement joins TRBV3-1 to TRBJ2-1; D possibly matches TRBD1 or TRBD2 (5 bases each). Germline loops: CDR1 LGHDT, CDR2 YNNKEL (reference sequence). The CDR3 runs 15 residues. Trimming took off 4 bases at V and 8 bases at J, with 18 bases between the two ends. The DNA of the CDR3 is TGTGCCAGCAGCCCAATTATTGGGGGACGGCATGAGCAGTTCTTA. This translates into CASSPIIGGRHEQFL.

This clonotype is classed as medium-sized. The rearrangement joins TRBV19 to TRBJ2-7; 9 nucleotides line up with TRBD1. The CDR3 consists of 14 residues. The J segment lost 5 bases and the V segment lost 1 base, leaving 3 bases of the junction unmatched. The germline CDR1 and CDR2 sequences are LNHDA and SQIVND (reference sequence). The CDR3 protein is CASSIVGQGNEQYF. Here the CDR3 DNA reads TGTGCCAGTAGTATAGTGGGACAGGGTAACGAGCAGTACTTC.

This clonotype was picked up a small number of times. The genes are TRBV5-1 and TRBJ2-3; the match to TRBD2 covers 14 bases. Per germline, CDR1 SGHRS and CDR2 YFSETQ. J lost 6 bases, V lost 3 bases, and 6 bases had no gene match. The CDR3 sequence is 16 residues long. CDR3 amino acids: CASSSGTSGRSDTQYF. CDR3 nucleotide sequence: TGCGCCAGCAGCTCCGGGACTAGCGGGAGAAGTGATACGCAGTATTTT.